One T cell receptor beta chain is described in this entry. The data were taken from a study of early T cells in non-severe SARS-CoV-2 infection. CDR3 size: 12 residues. Germline V gene data show CDR1 as ENHRY and CDR2 as SYGVKD. With 3 bases removed from V and 13 bases from J, the gap between germline ends came to 15 bases. Individual cDNA molecules received unique molecular identifiers during library preparation. TCRdb processed the 5' RACE reads anew with MiXCR; each CDR3 protein has one entry. This table has roughly 65,000 distinct CDR3 sequences, about 12% appearing once. This clonotype was sampled from an adult who was a healthcare worker with PCR-confirmed SARS-CoV-2 infection or an uninfected control (not recorded which). The gene calls are TRBV10-3 and TRBJ1-2, with a possible D match to TRBD1 (5 bases). The sequencing sample was made of whole blood. The DNA for the CDR3 is TGTGCCATCAGTGATTTAGACAGTCTCCTCACCTTC. Translated: CAISDLDSLLTF.